Included here is one T cell receptor (beta chain) sequence, with context. The target antigen is unknown. Method: immunoSEQ multiplex PCR; TCRdb's copy keeps in-frame clones and lacks some. This repertoire shows tens of thousands of clones, approximately 80% found once; its top ten account for around 5.4%. These data are taken from a study of T cell responses to AZD1222 COVID-19 vaccine. Study-level results: The span of vaccine-associated CD4 TCRs extended across spike, with dominance at 160-218 and 743-854. An increase in Spike-specific TCR breadth and depth was observed after two AZD1222 doses. Unmutated variant regions reportedly attract nearly half of all spike-specific TCRs. Without day 14 samples, only post-peak T cell repertoires were studied.

Germline CDR1 reads SGHTS; CDR2 reads YDEGEE. The germline V and J ends were trimmed by 0 bases and 4 bases, with 13 bases remaining between them. CDR3 size: 15 residues. The sample in question was peripheral blood, obtained on day 0 of AZD1222 vaccination. J is TRBJ1-2 and V is TRBV5-8, with D maybe TRBD1 (5 bases). The source of this sequence is an adult in good health. In DNA form, the CDR3 reads TGTGCCAGCAGCTTGGAGGGGTCCGGAGGCTATGGCTACACCTTC. It translates to CASSLEGSGGYGYTF.